This T cell receptor (beta chain) was sequenced for a study of blood T cell repertoires in COVID-19. At the level of the study: The United States, Italy and Spain were the sources of the acute and convalescent COVID-19 samples. Sources were T cells, B-cell-depleted T cells, or PBMCs; the material itself was cDNA or gDNA.

CDR1 is MNHEY, CDR2 SVGAGI, per germline. J was trimmed by 7 bases and V by 4 bases; bases with no gene match: 5. There are 14 residues in the CDR3. In this sample, this clone turned up a few times. Data came from immunoSEQ multiplex PCR; TCRdb stores just in-frame clones and leaves some out. Of 29,000 or so clones listed, 55% to 80% are singletons. The rearrangement links TRBV6-5 to TRBJ1-5; 9 bases agree with TRBD1. Sequenced material: peripheral blood. The sequence was collected from a human donor in a cohort sampled during active COVID-19. The CDR3, as DNA: TGTGCCAGCAGTTCAGGGACAGGGCAACAGCCCCAGCATTTT. It translates to CASSSGTGQQPQHF.